A single sample gave rise to the 24 T cell receptor beta chains below, sequenced in a study of control samples from healthy donors and cancer patients. Some clones are missing from TCRdb's copy, which holds only in-frame ones; the method was immunoSEQ multiplex PCR. The sample has about 150,000 clones; roughly nine tenths are singletons. Specimen: blood. These receptors were collected from a woman under 40 in good health.

V is TRBV7-9 and J is TRBJ2-5; TRBD2 agrees at 9 bases. The V segment lost 5 bases and the J segment 5 bases; nucleotides outside the gene matches: 15. Germline-derived CDR1 and CDR2 are SEHNR and FQNEAQ (reference sequence). The CDR3 runs to 17 residues. As DNA, the CDR3 is TGTGCCAGCAGCCAAGCGATGAGTAGCGGGAGTCAGGAGACCCAGTACTTC. This encodes CASSQAMSSGSQETQYF.

The gene calls are TRBV18 and TRBJ2-3; 8 bases are a match to TRBD2. Germline trimming cut 3 bases from V and 2 bases from J; bases unmatched to any gene: 1. CDR1 and CDR2 (germline): KGHSH, LQKENI. The length of the CDR3 is 14 residues. Here the CDR3 reads CASSPSGNTDTQYF. Here the CDR3 DNA reads TGTGCCAGCTCACCTAGCGGGAACACAGATACGCAGTATTTT.

This clone was seen once. The chain links TRBV7-9 to TRBJ2-5, with 15 bases matching TRBD2. The length of the CDR3 is 14 residues. Germline-derived CDR1 and CDR2 are SEHNR and FQNEAQ (reference sequence). V dropped 8 bases and J dropped 2; count of bases not matched to a gene: 0. CDR3 in amino acids: CASGTSGRQETQYF. The CDR3 nucleotides are TGTGCCAGCGGGACTAGCGGGAGGCAAGAGACCCAGTACTTC.

The chain recombines TRBV3-1 (or the pseudogene TRBV3-2) with TRBJ2-7; the match to TRBD1 covers 8 bases. CDR3 length equals 14 residues. With 5 bases clipped from V and 1 base from J, the junction kept 4 bases outside the gene matches. Germline-derived CDR1 and CDR2 are LGHDT and YNNKEL (reference sequence). CDR3 coding DNA: TGTGCCAGCAGCTTAGGACAGGGATCCTACGAGCAGTACTTC. Its protein product is CASSLGQGSYEQYF.

This clone was observed a few times. The gene calls are TRBV7-9 and TRBJ1-2; possibly TRBD1 for D (6 bases). The V and J ends lost 2 bases and 1 base respectively, with 11 bases between them. CDR1 is SEHNR and CDR2 is FQNEAQ in the germline V gene (reference sequence). CDR3 length: 15 amino acids. In DNA, the CDR3 is TGTGCCAGCAGCTTATCGACAGGTGTTAACTATGGCTACACCTTC. It encodes CASSLSTGVNYGYTF.

The V and J genes are TRBV3-1 (or the pseudogene TRBV3-2) and TRBJ1-2; 7 bases fit TRBD1. The CDR3 loop spans 14 amino acids. From germline, CDR1 is LGHDT and CDR2 YNNKEL (reference sequence). V was pared by 4 bases and J by 7 bases, with 9 bases of the junction left unmatched. The CDR3 DNA follows: TGTGCCAGCAGCCCCCAGGGGGATCGGGGTGGCTACACCTTC. Translation: CASSPQGDRGGYTF.

The V gene is TRBV11-2, the J gene TRBJ1-1; D gene unclear. The CDR3 runs to 13 residues. Germline V gene sequence: CDR1 SGHAT, CDR2 FQNNGV. V was clipped by 5 bases and J by 0 bases, with 7 bases between them. This CDR3 is CASSDSMNTEAFF. Here the CDR3 DNA reads TGTGCCAGCAGCGATTCCATGAACACTGAAGCTTTCTTT.

The gene calls are TRBV6-2 or TRBV6-3 and TRBJ1-2; D gene uncertain. CDR3 size: 13 residues. Germline V gene lookup returns CDR1 MNHEY and CDR2 SVGEGT. V lost 5 bases and J lost 7, with 14 bases in between. CDR3 nucleotide sequence: TGTGCCAGCAGTACGGGCTCCGGCGCTGGCTACACCTTC. As protein: CASSTGSGAGYTF.

The chain links TRBV19 to TRBJ2-7, with D perhaps TRBD1 (6 bases). Deletions cut 3 bases from V and 9 bases from J, with 18 bases between. The CDR3 is 14 amino acids. Germline V gene lookup returns CDR1 LNHDA and CDR2 SQIVND (reference sequence). In DNA, the CDR3 is TGTGCCAGTAGTATCCGGGACATAAGGACGAGGCAGTACTTC. As protein: CASSIRDIRTRQYF.

V and J are TRBV28 and TRBJ1-4, with 7 bases aligning to TRBD1. The ends lost 5 bases at V and 10 bases at J; junction bases unmatched: 10. Germline V gene lookup returns CDR1 MDHEN and CDR2 SYDVKM. CDR3 length: 14 residues. CDR3 amino acids: CASSHRDSPGKLFF. DNA of the CDR3: TGTGCCAGCAGTCACCGGGACAGTCCGGGAAAACTGTTTTTT.

The chain is built from TRBV9 and TRBJ2-3; 9 bases map to TRBD1. The length of the CDR3 is 15 residues. V trimming: 2 bases; J trimming: 4 bases; junction bases outside the gene matches: 5. CDR1 is SGDLS, CDR2 YYNGEE, per germline. CDR3 sequence (DNA): TGTGCCAGCAGCGTCCGGGACAGGGTCCCAGATACGCAGTATTTT. Amino acid sequence: CASSVRDRVPDTQYF. Complete variable domain (other parts from reference TRBV9 and TRBJ2-3): DSGVTQTPKHLITATGQRVTLRCSPRSGDLSVYWYQQSLDQGLQFLIQYYNGEERAKGNILERFSAQQFPDLHSELNLSSLELGDSALYFCASSVRDRVPDTQYFGPGTRLTVL.

The gene calls are TRBV28 and TRBJ2-2; D may be TRBD2 (5 bases). V lost 7 bases and J 9 bases, leaving 18 bases between the germline ends. Germline V lookup: CDR1 MDHEN, CDR2 SYDVKM. The CDR3 has 14 amino acids. The DNA for the CDR3 is TGTGCCAGCATTGAGGCGGGCTTGGACCGGGAGCTGTTTTTT. It is translated as CASIEAGLDRELFF.

The chain couples TRBV29-1 to TRBJ1-1; no firm D call. In germline, CDR1 is SQVTM, CDR2 ANQGSEA. The CDR3 consists of 12 residues. Trimming took off 6 bases at V and 0 bases at J, with 8 bases between the two ends. CDR3 amino acids: CSVAHLNTEAFF. The CDR3 DNA sequence: TGCAGCGTCGCCCATCTGAACACTGAAGCTTTCTTT.

This rearrangement joins TRBV6-5 to TRBJ2-2, with D uncertain. V shed 8 bases and J shed 6 bases, with 13 bases lying between them. The CDR3 is 13 residues long. Germline CDR1 is MNHEY and CDR2 is SVGAGI. The CDR3 sequence: CASLGQRPGELFF. The CDR3 coding sequence is TGTGCCAGCCTAGGGCAGCGTCCCGGGGAGCTGTTTTTT.

This CDR3 reads CASSSPEQFF. The CDR3 DNA sequence: TGTGCCAGCAGCTCACCTGAGCAGTTCTTC. The chain combines TRBV7-3 with TRBJ2-1; D is undetermined. Germline V CDR1 and CDR2: SGHTA, FQGTGA. With 4 bases removed from V and 9 bases from J, the gap between germline ends came to 4 bases. The CDR3 has 10 amino acids. Looking up the rest from reference TRBV7-3 and TRBJ2-1 gives the full variable domain: GAGVSQTPSNKVTEKGKYVELRCDPISGHTALYWYRQSLGQGPEFLIYFQGTGAADDSGLPNDRFFAVRPEGSVSTLKIQRTERGDSAVYLCASSSPEQFFGPGTRLTVL.

The gene calls are TRBV28 and TRBJ1-2, with D maybe TRBD1 (5 bases). V was shortened by 2 bases and J by 2 bases, with 15 bases between the two germline ends. CDR3 length equals 16 residues. Germline values: CDR1 MDHEN, CDR2 SYDVKM. This CDR3 is CASSLTFKDTNYGYTF. The CDR3 DNA sequence: TGTGCCAGCAGTTTAACTTTCAAGGACACAAACTATGGCTACACCTTC.

The chain recombines TRBV2 with TRBJ1-6; 9 bases match TRBD1. V shed 6 bases, J shed 8 bases, and the junction held 5 bases outside the gene matches. The CDR3 covers 14 residues. The V gene's germline CDR1 is SNHLY and CDR2 FYNNEI. The chain's CDR3 is CASREQGADSPLHF. The CDR3 DNA follows: TGTGCCAGCAGGGAACAGGGGGCCGATTCACCCCTCCACTTT.

This chain joins TRBV21-1 and TRBJ2-1. TRBV21-1 has pseudogene status. This CDR3 is 13 amino acids long. DNA of the CDR3: TGTGCCAGCAGCAAATCTGGTAACAATGAGCAGTTCTTC. Its translation: CASSKSGNNEQFF.

The chain links TRBV27 to TRBJ1-3; D is unresolved. The V gene's germline CDR1 is MNHEY and CDR2 SMNVEV (reference sequence). Between the trimmed V and J ends, which lost 5 bases and 0 bases, there was a span of 17 bases. The CDR3 has 17 residues. Here the CDR3 reads CASSPRLSFSSGNTIYF. Here the CDR3 DNA reads TGTGCCAGCAGTCCCCGGCTATCGTTTTCCTCTGGAAACACCATATATTTT.

This sequence joins TRBV7-2 and TRBJ2-1, with D uncertain. The CDR3 runs to 13 residues. The V and J ends lost 6 bases and 4 bases respectively, with 10 bases between them. Germline-derived CDR1 and CDR2 are SGHTA and FQGNSA. CDR3 in amino acids: CASSGPNYNEQFF. The CDR3 DNA reads TGTGCCAGCAGTGGACCGAATTACAATGAGCAGTTCTTC.

This clone was observed a single time. The V call is TRBV28, the J call TRBJ2-3, with D tentatively TRBD2 (5 bases). V was trimmed by 5 bases and J by 2 bases, leaving 14 bases between them. CDR3 length equals 15 residues. Germline CDR1 is MDHEN and CDR2 is SYDVKM. As DNA, the CDR3 is TGTGCCAGCAGTCGGGCGAGCCGGGACACAGATACGCAGTATTTT. This sequence encodes CASSRASRDTDTQYF.

The chain employs TRBV12-3 or TRBV12-4 and TRBJ2-7; 8 nucleotides match TRBD2. With 6 bases clipped from V and 3 bases from J, the junction kept 1 base outside the gene matches. CDR3 length: 12 residues. CDR3 coding DNA: TGTGCCAGCAGGCGGGGGGACTACGAGCAGTACTTC. Protein sequence: CASRRGDYEQYF.

This rearrangement joins TRBV9 to TRBJ1-1; 8 bases are shared with TRBD1. The length of the CDR3 is 15 residues. Germline V CDR1 and CDR2: SGDLS, YYNGEE. With V trimmed by 4 bases and J by 1 base, 6 bases remained unmatched. CDR3 bases: TGTGCCAGCAGCCCCCGAGGACAGGGGAACACTGAAGCTTTCTTT. Its protein product is CASSPRGQGNTEAFF.

The chain recombines TRBV27 with TRBJ2-7, with 9 bases identical to TRBD1. Germline trimming cut 0 bases from V and 2 bases from J; bases unmatched to any gene: 2. CDR1 is MNHEY, CDR2 SMNVEV, per germline (reference sequence). CDR3 size: 15 residues. The CDR3 here is CASSLSGTGTYEQYF. CDR3 coding DNA: TGTGCCAGCAGTTTATCGGGGACAGGGACCTACGAGCAGTACTTC.